These T cell receptor beta chains were read from a single sample in a study of cytomegalovirus exposure and HLA in healthy donors. Generated by immunoSEQ multiplex PCR, the TCRdb table keeps only in-frame clones and is missing some. This table has tens of thousands of clones, just under 95% appearing once. Sequencing was done on a sample of PBMCs. Receptor source: a young woman in good health and CMV-seropositive. The CDR3 runs from the conserved cysteine through the conserved F or W. The order of the fields is clone size, CDR3 length, D gene, V gene, J gene, CDR3 DNA, CDR3 protein. D genes are given only for firm matches. Clone size is shown for a subset of rows, as once, few, many or a class of expanded clone.

.,16,.,TRBV18,TRBJ1-2,TGTGCCAGCTCACCACTATTGGCGGTCAATAACTATGGCTACACCTTC,CASSPLLAVNNYGYTF
.,13,.,TRBV7-9,TRBJ1-5,TGTGCCAGCAGCTTAGCGCAGGATCAGCCCCAGCATTTT,CASSLAQDQPQHF
once,14,TRBD1,TRBV27,TRBJ1-1,TGTGCCAGCAGTCAGGGGGCCGGGTACACTGAAGCTTTCTTT,CASSQGAGYTEAFF
.,14,TRBD1,TRBV6-1,TRBJ2-1,TGTGCCAGCCTTCGGGACAGGGGGCGAGTTGAGCAGTTCTTC,CASLRDRGRVEQFF
.,15,.,TRBV6-6,TRBJ1-1,TGTGCCAGCAGTTACTTGATCGCGAAGAACACTGAAGCTTTCTTT,CASSYLIAKNTEAFF
.,14,TRBD1,TRBV19,TRBJ1-2,TGTGCCAGTAGTGAGGGACAGGGGGCTTACGGCTACACCTTC,CASSEGQGAYGYTF
.,15,TRBD1,TRBV2,TRBJ1-2,TGTGCCAGCAGTGATCAGGGGGCGGTTAGGTATGGCTACACCTTC,CASSDQGAVRYGYTF
.,14,.,TRBV29-1,TRBJ1-3,TGCAGCGTTGTAGACAGGACACTTGGAAACACCATATATTTT,CSVVDRTLGNTIYF
.,19,TRBD2,TRBV11-2,TRBJ2-2,TGTGCCAGCAGCTTAGTGGGGACTAGCGGGGGGCAGAACACCGGGGAGCTGTTTTTT,CASSLVGTSGGQNTGELFF
few,14,.,TRBV2,TRBJ1-6,TGTGCCAGCAGCGGACAGCCCTATAATTCACCCCTCCACTTT,CASSGQPYNSPLHF
.,14,.,TRBV7-6,TRBJ2-7,TGTGCCAGCAGCCCAGGGGAGGGTTCGTTAGAGCAGTACTTC,CASSPGEGSLEQYF
.,15,TRBD2,TRBV2,TRBJ2-3,TGTGCCAGCAGGGCTAGCGGGGGGGCCACAGATACGCAGTATTTT,CASRASGGATDTQYF
.,15,TRBD1,TRBV9,TRBJ2-1,TGTGCCAGCAGCCTGGGACAGGGGCGAGCCAATGAGCAGTTCTTC,CASSLGQGRANEQFF
.,15,.,TRBV15,TRBJ2-5,TGTGCCACCAGCGTACTTTCTCAGACCGGGGAGACCCAGTACTTC,CATSVLSQTGETQYF
.,15,.,TRBV14,TRBJ2-5,TGTGCCAGCAGCCAAGGTCCAGGGGTGTACGGGACCCAGTACTTC,CASSQGPGVYGTQYF
.,15,.,TRBV10-3,TRBJ1-3,TGTGCCATCAGTGAGTCGGGAGGCCCCCGGAACACCATATATTTT,CAISESGGPRNTIYF
.,18,TRBD2,TRBV27,TRBJ2-1,TGTGCCAGCAGTTTATCGAGGACTAGCGGACTCTCCTACAATGAGCAGTTCTTC,CASSLSRTSGLSYNEQFF
once,16,TRBD1,TRBV5-1,TRBJ2-2,TGCGCCAGCAGCCCGTCTCAGGGGGTTAACACCGGGGAGCTGTTTTTT,CASSPSQGVNTGELFF
.,16,TRBD1,TRBV5-1,TRBJ1-3,TGCGCCAGCAGGGATTTCGACAGGGAACCTGGAAACACCATATATTTT,CASRDFDREPGNTIYF
.,15,TRBD2,TRBV27,TRBJ2-7,TGTGCCAGCAGGACTAGCGGGAGGGCCGCCTACGAGCAGTACTTC,CASRTSGRAAYEQYF
.,16,.,TRBV18,TRBJ2-2,TGTGCCAGCTCACCACTGATATCGGGGGTCACCGGGGAGCTGTTTTTT,CASSPLISGVTGELFF
.,14,.,TRBV11-3,TRBJ2-5,TGTGCCAGCAGCCCTGACACGCAGCAAGAGACCCAGTACTTC,CASSPDTQQETQYF
.,12,TRBD1,TRBV28,TRBJ1-5,TGTGCCAGCAGGACAGGGTTACAGCCCCAGCATTTT,CASRTGLQPQHF
.,13,.,TRBV7-2,TRBJ2-7,TGTGCCAGCAGCTTAGGCGGGATCTACGAGCAGTACTTC,CASSLGGIYEQYF
.,14,.,TRBV11-3,TRBJ2-1,TGTGCCAGCAGCTTGGGGGCAGGGGGGAATGAGCAGTTCTTC,CASSLGAGGNEQFF
.,17,TRBD1,TRBV11-2,TRBJ2-1,TGTGCCAGCAGCTTAGGATTAGGGTTTACAGGGGTCCATGAGCAGTTCTTC,CASSLGLGFTGVHEQFF
.,14,.,TRBV5-5,TRBJ1-2,TGTGCCAGCAGTTACACCGGCGAGGGCTATGGCTACACCTTC,CASSYTGEGYGYTF
few,16,.,TRBV2,TRBJ2-1,TGTGCCAGCAGAGGACAGTCCGCGGGTTCCTACAATGAGCAGTTCTTC,CASRGQSAGSYNEQFF
.,16,TRBD2,TRBV9,TRBJ2-1,TGTGCCAGCAGCGTAGGTCCTACTAGCGGGAGTAATGAGCAGTTCTTC,CASSVGPTSGSNEQFF
.,16,TRBD1,TRBV18,TRBJ1-5,TGTGCCAGCTCACCAAGTAAGGGGGCCAGCAATCAGCCCCAGCATTTT,CASSPSKGASNQPQHF
.,13,TRBD1,TRBV29-1,TRBJ2-7,TGCAGCGGAATGACAGGGGGCGCGGGGGAGCAGTACTTC,CSGMTGGAGEQYF
.,15,TRBD1,TRBV25-1,TRBJ2-1,TGTGCCAGCAGTGATGGGACAGCCACCTACAATGAGCAGTTCTTC,CASSDGTATYNEQFF
.,18,TRBD2,TRBV28,TRBJ2-2,TGTGCCAGCAGTTTATTGGGACTAGCGGGAGTTCGGACCGGGGAGCTGTTTTTT,CASSLLGLAGVRTGELFF
.,17,TRBD2,TRBV11-2,TRBJ2-3,TGTGCCAGCAGGCGAGGCGGGGGGGGATCGTACACAGATACGCAGTATTTT,CASRRGGGGSYTDTQYF
.,13,TRBD1,TRBV5-5,TRBJ1-2,TGTGCCAGCAGAATAACAGGGGACTATGGCTACACCTTC,CASRITGDYGYTF
.,15,.,TRBV4-1,TRBJ2-7,TGCGCCAGCAAAACGGATAGTACAGGGAACTACGAGCAGTACTTC,CASKTDSTGNYEQYF
.,13,.,TRBV6-1,TRBJ2-7,TGTGCCAGCAGTGTGGACACTTCCTACGAGCAGTACTTC,CASSVDTSYEQYF
.,14,.,TRBV7-9,TRBJ2-3,TGTGCCAGCAGCTTTTTATCTCTCACAGATACGCAGTATTTT,CASSFLSLTDTQYF
.,15,.,TRBV2,TRBJ1-2,TGTGCCAGCAGTGAGAGGGGGACAACTGGCTATGGCTACACCTTC,CASSERGTTGYGYTF
.,17,TRBD1,TRBV5-1,TRBJ2-7,TGCGCCAGCAGATTAGGGGTTACCGGGACAGGGGGCACGGCTATGTACTTC,CASRLGVTGTGGTAMYF
.,15,TRBD1,TRBV5-1,TRBJ1-2,TGCGCCAGCAGCTTGGAGGCCACAGGGGGCTATGGCTACACCTTC,CASSLEATGGYGYTF
.,15,.,TRBV25-1,TRBJ1-3,TGTGCCAGCAGGGGTACAGGAGGGCTCGGAAACACCATATATTTT,CASRGTGGLGNTIYF
.,16,.,TRBV21-1,TRBJ2-7,TGTGCCAGCAGCAAAAACCTGACTAGCGGATCCTACGAGCAGTACTTC,CASSKNLTSGSYEQYF
.,17,.,TRBV7-2,TRBJ2-5,TGTGCCAGCAGCTTAGGAGGTAGAGGGTGGGAAGAAGAGACCCAGTACTTC,CASSLGGRGWEEETQYF
.,17,TRBD1,TRBV7-9,TRBJ2-7,TGTGCCAGCAGCTACCACAAGGGGGGGACAGGGACCTACGAGCAGTACTTC,CASSYHKGGTGTYEQYF
once,15,TRBD2,TRBV28,TRBJ2-1,TGTGCCAGCATCCCGGGCGGGAGGCCCTACAATGAGCAGTTCTTC,CASIPGGRPYNEQFF
.,16,.,TRBV7-2,TRBJ2-2,TGTGCCAGCAACCTACCGGGACTGGGGGGCACCGGGGAGCTGTTTTTT,CASNLPGLGGTGELFF
.,16,TRBD1,TRBV7-9,TRBJ1-6,TGTGCCAGTAGTCCGGGACAGAGCTCCTATAATTCACCCCTCCACTTT,CASSPGQSSYNSPLHF
.,16,.,TRBV15,TRBJ2-1,TGTGCCACCAGCAGAGATTCGGAGAGCTCCTACAATGAGCAGTTCTTC,CATSRDSESSYNEQFF
.,16,.,TRBV28,TRBJ2-1,TGTGCCAGCAGATTACAGGTTCCAAGCTCCTACAATGAGCAGTTCTTC,CASRLQVPSSYNEQFF
.,14,.,TRBV6-1,TRBJ1-5,TGTGCCAGCAGGAGGACTGGTGGCAATCAGCCCCAGCATTTT,CASRRTGGNQPQHF